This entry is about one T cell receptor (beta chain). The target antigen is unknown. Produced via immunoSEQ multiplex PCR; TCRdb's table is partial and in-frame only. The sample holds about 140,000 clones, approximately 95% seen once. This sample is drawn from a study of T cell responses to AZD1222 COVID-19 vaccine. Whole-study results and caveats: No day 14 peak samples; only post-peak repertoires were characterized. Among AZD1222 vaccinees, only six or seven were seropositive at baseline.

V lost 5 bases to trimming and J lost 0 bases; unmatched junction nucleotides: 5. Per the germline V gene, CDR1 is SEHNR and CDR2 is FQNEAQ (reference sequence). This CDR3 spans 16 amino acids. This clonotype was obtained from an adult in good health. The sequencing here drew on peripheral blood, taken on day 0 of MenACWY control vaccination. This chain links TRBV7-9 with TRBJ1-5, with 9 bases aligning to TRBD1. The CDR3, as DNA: TGTGCCAGCAGCCGATCGACAGGGGGTAGCAATCAGCCCCAGCATTTT. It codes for CASSRSTGGSNQPQHF.